Reported below is one TCR beta chain. These data originate in a study of blood T cell repertoires in COVID-19. The authors' processing: Reference gene primer amplification yielded estimated nucleated cell counts. Measured with immunoSEQ multiplex PCR; TCRdb has only the in-frame clones, and not every one. Clone size and the V and J calls come from that table; the DNA yielded D and trimming. The sample has approximately 200,000 clones; 80% to 90% are singletons. Seattle participants joined during active infection and were tracked over time. The CDR3 sequence is 12 residues long. Germline loops: CDR1 SEHNR, CDR2 FQNEAQ (reference sequence). The V end lost 3 bases, the J end lost 8 bases, and 10 bases lay between the germline ends.

The sample was peripheral blood. The chain is built from TRBV7-9 and TRBJ1-2; no definite D call. The sequence was obtained from a woman older than 75 with COVID-19, enrolled during active disease. The CDR3 loop reads CASSFGNGGYTF. CDR3 DNA sequence: TGTGCCAGCAGCTTCGGCAACGGGGGCTACACCTTC.